The next 9 T cell receptor beta chains were all read from a single sample in a study of blood T cell repertoires in COVID-19. The protocol was immunoSEQ multiplex PCR, while the TCRdb copy is restricted to in-frame clones and leaves out a portion. The table shows about 170,000 clones, with around 86% occurring only once. Sequenced material: peripheral blood. Source of these receptors: a man in his 70s with acute or convalescent COVID-19.

This clone was detected only a few times. The rearrangement uses TRBV4-2 and TRBJ2-7; a possible D gene is TRBD1 (6 bases). Germline V gene sequence: CDR1 LGHNA, CDR2 YNFKEQ. The CDR3 sequence is 15 residues long. Trimming stripped 1 base from V and 2 bases from J, with 12 bases between. CDR3 loop: CASSQVWQGPYEQYF. The CDR3 DNA reads TGTGCCAGCAGCCAAGTTTGGCAGGGGCCCTACGAGCAGTACTTC.

The table lists this clone with a few counts. The chain recombines TRBV18 with TRBJ1-2; D may be TRBD1 (5 bases). Germline V gene lookup returns CDR1 KGHSH and CDR2 LQKENI. This CDR3 region has 14 residues. Trimming removed 3 bases from V and 3 bases from J, with 11 bases in between. The CDR3 region is CASSPRGRDYGYTF. CDR3 nucleotide sequence: TGTGCCAGCTCACCGCGGGGACGAGACTATGGCTACACCTTC.

J is TRBJ1-3 and V is TRBV28; D is undetermined. Germline lookup yields CDR1 MDHEN and CDR2 SYDVKM. The CDR3 sequence is 14 residues long. Trimming stripped 11 bases from V and 0 bases from J, with 14 bases between. CDR3 in DNA: TGTGCCTCTAATGAAGACTCCTCTGGAAACACCATATATTTT. It specifies CASNEDSSGNTIYF.

A few counts support this clone. V gene TRBV7-3 combines with J gene TRBJ1-5; no clear D. The germline CDR1 and CDR2 sequences are SGHTA and FQGTGA. CDR3 length: 13 amino acids. The V end was cut by 5 bases, the J end by 6 bases, with 11 bases between. The DNA for the CDR3 is TGTGCCAGCAGCCCGCGGGGAGGTCAGCCCCAGCATTTT. Translating gives CASSPRGGQPQHF.

The CDR3 is CASSENWEYNEQFF. The CDR3 DNA is TGTGCCAGCAGTGAAAATTGGGAGTACAATGAGCAGTTCTTC. The chain joins TRBV2 to TRBJ2-1; possible D gene TRBD2, 5 bases. Germline assignment: CDR1 SNHLY and CDR2 FYNNEI. This CDR3 contains 14 residues. The ends were cut back, 2 bases at V and 4 bases at J, with 9 bases in the middle.

The chain combines TRBV3-1 (or the pseudogene TRBV3-2) with TRBJ2-7; TRBD2 is a possible D gene (5 bases). CDR3 size: 14 residues. Germline CDR1 LGHDT, CDR2 YNNKEL (reference sequence). V lost 4 bases, J lost 2 bases, and 12 bases lay in between. The CDR3 sequence is CASSPRAHTYEQYF. DNA for the CDR3: TGTGCCAGCAGCCCGAGGGCACATACCTACGAGCAGTACTTC.

J is TRBJ1-1 and V is TRBV5-1; D possibly corresponds to TRBD1 (6 bases). Per germline, CDR1 SGHRS and CDR2 YFSETQ. Trimming left V 2 bases short and J 5 bases short, with 16 bases between. CDR3 length equals 15 residues. CDR3 region: CASSFEGRGYTEAFF. In DNA, the CDR3 is TGCGCCAGCAGCTTCGAAGGGAGGGGGTATACTGAAGCTTTCTTT. The full variable domain, rest sourced from reference TRBV5-1 and TRBJ1-1, is KAGVTQTPRYLIKTRGQQVTLSCSPISGHRSVSWYQQTPGQGLQFLFEYFSETQRNKGNFPGRFSGRQFSNSRSEMNVSTLELGDSALYLCASSFEGRGYTEAFFGQGTRLTVV.

The chain combines TRBV28 with TRBJ1-5, with D perhaps TRBD1 (5 bases). Germline CDR1 is MDHEN and CDR2 is SYDVKM. This CDR3 region has 15 residues. The V gene lost 4 bases and the J gene lost 2 bases, with 12 bases spanning the gap. The CDR3, as DNA: TGTGCCAGCAGTTCCGGCGCGGGGGGCAATCAGCCCCAGCATTTT. Translation: CASSSGAGGNQPQHF.

The rearrangement links TRBV24-1 to TRBJ1-1; D call uncertain. Germline-derived CDR1 and CDR2 are KGHDR and SFDVKD. The CDR3 sequence is 14 residues long. Trimming took off 2 bases at V and 2 bases at J, with 8 bases between the two ends. CDR3 DNA: TGTGCCACCAGTGATTCGATGGGCAACACTGAAGCTTTCTTT. Its protein product is CATSDSMGNTEAFF.